This TCR beta chain comes out of a study of cytomegalovirus exposure and HLA in healthy donors. The primer mix had 60 Vbeta and 13 Jbeta primers. Data came from immunoSEQ multiplex PCR; TCRdb stores just in-frame clones and leaves some out. The sample records under 130,000 clones, 75% to 85% being singletons. With regard to this clone: Its specificity is unknown.

Study-level points and caveats: In an earlier analysis, about 87% or about 30%: the productive usage of most TCR beta V segments. Later on, a genetic analysis was performed. It linked a missense variant in DCLRE1C with V- and J-gene trimming of TCR beta.

V lost 10 bases and J lost 5; bases outside the gene matches: 13. This CDR3 has 17 amino acids. From germline, CDR1 is ENHRY and CDR2 SYGVKD. The source is a woman under 30 in good health and CMV-seropositive. The sample consisted of PBMCs. The rearrangement links TRBV10-3 to TRBJ2-2, with 13 nucleotides matching TRBD2. Here the CDR3 DNA reads TGTGCCACCACCCCCTATACTAGCGGGGGGGGTACCGGGGAGCTGTTTTTT. Its protein is CATTPYTSGGGTGELFF.